The clone carrying this TCR beta chain was detected ten times or more. Its cognate antigen is unknown. J was trimmed by 1 base and V by 7 bases; bases with no gene match: 9. The CDR3 has 15 amino acids. Germline V gene lookup returns CDR1 SEHNR and CDR2 FQNEAQ (reference sequence). The record originates from a study of identical twins. Regarding the study as a whole: With monozygotic twins, out-of-frame TCR alpha sharing exceeded what models estimated. There was an excess of low generation probability in the out-of-frame alpha sequences that twins shared. Partial confounding of zero-insertion analyses by invariant MAIT and iNKT cells was possible. There were fewer insertions in abundant cord blood beta clonotypes, but memory repertoires showed no such pattern.

In TCRdb, the 5' RACE reads were re-called with MiXCR into one record per CDR3 protein. The sample holds about 100,000 distinct CDR3 sequences, 5.9% seen once. The TCR originated in a woman aged 50 to 65 in good health. The chain combines TRBV7-9 with TRBJ1-1; TRBD1 matches 7 bases. Sequencing was performed on memory T cells sorted from blood. CDR3 in amino acids: CASNPLGGENTEAFF. DNA for the CDR3: TGTGCCAGCAACCCTCTAGGGGGCGAGAACACTGAAGCTTTCTTT.